What follows are 2 T cell receptor beta chains derived from one specimen sequenced in a study of T cells in Graves' hyperthyroidism and ophthalmopathy. From RNA transcripts, TCR beta CDR3 regions were amplified. The HTBI primer set was used in a first-round RT-PCR of the TCR CDR3. MiXCR, applied by TCRdb to the multiplex PCR reads, yields one record per CDR3 protein. Here the sample spans 600,000 to 850,000 distinct CDR3 sequences, 15% to 20% being singletons. The sequencing sample was made of blood. These receptors were taken from a woman aged 45 to 65 with Graves' hyperthyroidism that later progressed to Graves' ophthalmopathy.

Many counts were recorded for this clonotype. V and J are TRBV12-3 or TRBV12-4 and TRBJ2-5; TRBD2 aligns across 10 bases. Germline trimming cut 5 bases from V and 1 base from J; bases unmatched to any gene: 4. The CDR3 is made up of 15 amino acids. CDR3: CASSPIAGGQETQYF. CDR3 DNA sequence: TGTGCCAGCAGTCCAATAGCGGGGGGCCAAGAGACCCAGTACTTC.

This clonotype appeared a few times. The chain has TRBV3-1 and TRBJ2-2; TRBD2 aligns across 13 bases. The CDR3 runs to 17 residues. The germline gives CDR1 LGHDT, CDR2 YNNKEL (reference sequence). After removal of 2 bases from V and 6 bases from J, the junction contained 6 bases not matched to a gene. CDR3 sequence reads: CASSQKALAGGPGELFF. The CDR3 DNA sequence: TGTGCCAGCAGCCAAAAGGCACTAGCGGGGGGGCCCGGGGAGCTGTTTTTT.